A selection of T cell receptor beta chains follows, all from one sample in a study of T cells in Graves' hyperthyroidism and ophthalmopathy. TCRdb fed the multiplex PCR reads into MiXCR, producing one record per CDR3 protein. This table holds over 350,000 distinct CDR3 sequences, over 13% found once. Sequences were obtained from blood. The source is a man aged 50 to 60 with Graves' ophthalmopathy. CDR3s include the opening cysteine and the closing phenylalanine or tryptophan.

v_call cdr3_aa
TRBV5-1 CASTESREQYF
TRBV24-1 CATSDVRDSQPQHF
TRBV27 CASSFRRPDPITYYEQYF
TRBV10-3 CAISESAGTPNEQFF
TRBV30 CAWSFSGVNEQFF
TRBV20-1 CSYRTGATDTQYF
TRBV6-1 CASIRDRGRTSNQPQHF
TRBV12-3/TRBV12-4 CATLLRDGKGNQPQHF
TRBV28 CASSQPGLAGDEQFF
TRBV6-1 CASSETRNQPQHF
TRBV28 CASNTGSQGAYEQYF
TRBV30 CAWSIQGFGNTIYF
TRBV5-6 CDSSLGLGNEQFF
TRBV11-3 CASSKTSGSYEQYF
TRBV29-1 CSAGHRAEAFF
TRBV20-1 CSADRGNTGELFF
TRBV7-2 CASSPRGDDAFF
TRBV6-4 CASSDSGGSDSPLHF
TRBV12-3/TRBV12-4 CASSLTAGLYEQYF
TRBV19 CASSPAGQSGYTF
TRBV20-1 CSARAPGQLYEQYF
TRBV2 CASSDYRLAGSQETQYF
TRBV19 CASHPGGSYNEQFF
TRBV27 CASSPQPRVQPQHF
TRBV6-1 CASRTASGGGRIAKNIQYF
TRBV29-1 CSYGVDRVGFHEQYF
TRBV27 CASSAGLVESSYNEQFF
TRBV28 CASSPGLGFALYGYTF
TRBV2 CASVTGGGIGNERFF
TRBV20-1 CSAKGLADTDTQYF
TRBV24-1 CATSDARGGGTDTQYF
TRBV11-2 CASSLVGAHGYTF
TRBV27 CASSYGPNTGELFF
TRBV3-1 CASSQGQGTNTEAFF
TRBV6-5 CASSYQKSSSGRANEQFF
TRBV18 CASSPGETKNYEQYF
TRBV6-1 CASRGSGQGAYGYTF
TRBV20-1 CSARTSGRAFNEQFF